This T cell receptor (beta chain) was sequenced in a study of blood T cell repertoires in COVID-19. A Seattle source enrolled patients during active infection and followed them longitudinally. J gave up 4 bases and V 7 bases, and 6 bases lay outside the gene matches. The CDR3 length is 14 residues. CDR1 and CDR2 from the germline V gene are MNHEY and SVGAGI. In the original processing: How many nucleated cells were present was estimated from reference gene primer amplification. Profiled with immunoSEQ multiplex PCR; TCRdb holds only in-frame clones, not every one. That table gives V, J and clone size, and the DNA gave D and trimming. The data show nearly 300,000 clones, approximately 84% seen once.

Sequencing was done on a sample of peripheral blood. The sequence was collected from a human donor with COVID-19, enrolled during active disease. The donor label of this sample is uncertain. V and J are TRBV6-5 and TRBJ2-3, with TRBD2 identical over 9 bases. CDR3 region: CASTASGMADTQYF. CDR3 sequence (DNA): TGTGCCAGCACCGCTAGCGGGATGGCAGATACGCAGTATTTT.